The 25 T cell receptor beta chains presented below share a single source sample, sequenced in a study of shared clonotypes between healthy human individuals. Repertoires were generated with immunoSEQ multiplex PCR, while TCRdb's copy carries only in-frame clones and drops some. This table holds roughly 2,300,000 clones, approximately 90% found once. Sequencing was performed on naive CD4+ T cells from PBMCs. Subset: CD45RA+ positively selected. The receptors come from a man aged 18 to 35 in good health. Some clones in this sample may be carry-over from other donors' samples.

To note about this clone: Mismatch with germline at one junction end may stem from a read error. V usage is TRBV27 and J usage is TRBJ2-1; 10 bases match TRBD2. This CDR3 contains 17 residues. CDR1 is MNHEY, CDR2 SMNVEV, per germline (reference sequence). CDR3 bases: TGTGCCACCAGTTTTGGACTAGCGGCTCACTCCTACAATGAGCAGTTCTTC. Translated: CATSFGLAAHSYNEQFF.

Concerning this clone: Other DNA sequences in this sample translate to the same CDR3. V gene TRBV28 combines with J gene TRBJ2-2; D remains unclear. V lost 5 bases and J 2 bases, leaving 12 bases between the germline ends. This CDR3 has 15 residues. The V gene's germline CDR1 is MDHEN and CDR2 SYDVKM. CDR3: CASSPPRANTGELFF. The CDR3, as DNA: TGTGCCAGCAGTCCCCCCCGGGCTAACACCGGGGAGCTGTTTTTT.

J is TRBJ2-1 and V is TRBV2, with 14 bases identical to TRBD2. J lost 10 bases, V lost 5 bases, and 7 bases had no gene match. Germline lookup yields CDR1 SNHLY and CDR2 FYNNEI. There are 15 residues in the CDR3. The CDR3 sequence is CASSPGLAGVREQFF. CDR3 coding DNA: TGTGCCAGCAGTCCGGGACTAGCGGGAGTACGGGAGCAGTTCTTC.

The chain uses TRBV6-5 and TRBJ1-6; D remains unclear. V was cut by 1 base and J by 7 bases, with 5 bases left in between. Per the germline V gene, CDR1 is MNHEY and CDR2 is SVGAGI. This CDR3 has 13 residues. The CDR3 here is CASSYFGNSPLHF. The CDR3 coding sequence is TGTGCCAGCAGTTACTTCGGGAATTCACCCCTCCACTTT.

This chain connects TRBV6-1 to TRBJ2-7, with TRBD1 as a possible D gene (8 bases). V lost 2 bases, J lost 3 bases, and 17 bases lay in between. Germline V gives CDR1 MNHNS, CDR2 SASEGT. The CDR3 has 16 residues. The chain's CDR3 is CASSELRTGRVYEQYF. The CDR3 DNA is TGTGCCAGCAGTGAACTCCGGACAGGGAGGGTCTACGAGCAGTACTTC.

As concerns this clone: At the DNA level, this CDR3 is encoded by other sequences in the same sample as well. The chain recombines TRBV5-1 with TRBJ2-3; D gene uncertain. Germline V gene sequence: CDR1 SGHRS, CDR2 YFSETQ. V was shortened by 2 bases and J by 0 bases, with 7 bases between the two germline ends. This CDR3 has 14 amino acids. The DNA of the CDR3 is TGCGCCAGCAGCTTAACAAAAAGCACAGATACGCAGTATTTT. Its translation: CASSLTKSTDTQYF.

This chain connects TRBV6-6 to TRBJ1-3; no clear D. V dropped 0 bases and J dropped 0 bases, with 9 bases sitting between them. The CDR3 totals 16 residues. The V gene's germline CDR1 is MNHNY and CDR2 SVGAGI (reference sequence). The CDR3 DNA reads as TGTGCCAGCAGTTACTCGGGGAGGCTCTCTGGAAACACCATATATTTT. The encoded protein is CASSYSGRLSGNTIYF.

About this clone itself: Other DNA sequences in this sample translate to the same CDR3. J is TRBJ2-5 and V is TRBV5-4; TRBD1 or TRBD2 may be the D gene (5 bases each). Germline V gene data show CDR1 as SGHNT and CDR2 as YYREEE (reference sequence). V lost 0 bases and J 1 base, leaving 7 bases between the germline ends. This CDR3 spans 14 amino acids. This CDR3 is CASSLGDRQETQYF. DNA of the CDR3: TGTGCCAGCAGCTTGGGGGACCGCCAAGAGACCCAGTACTTC.

The chain joins TRBV6-5 to TRBJ2-7; 8 bases fit TRBD2. Looked up from germline, CDR1 is MNHEY and CDR2 is SVGAGI. V was clipped by 6 bases and J by 2 bases; unmatched bases: 6. The CDR3 has 14 amino acids. The CDR3 sequence: CASSRLAGTYEQYF. CDR3 bases: TGTGCCAGCAGCCGGTTAGCGGGAACCTACGAGCAGTACTTC.

With respect to this clone: This same CDR3 is encoded by further DNA sequences in the sample. The chain recombines TRBV2 with TRBJ2-7, with D possibly matching TRBD1 (5 bases). Trimming removed 2 bases from V and 3 bases from J, with 5 bases in between. Germline CDR1 is SNHLY and CDR2 is FYNNEI. This CDR3 contains 12 residues. CDR3 in amino acids: CASSERGYEQYF. In DNA form, the CDR3 reads TGTGCCAGCAGTGAAAGGGGCTACGAGCAGTACTTC.

This clone was counted a single time. This chain connects TRBV15 to TRBJ2-6, with D possibly being TRBD1 or TRBD2 (6 bases each). This CDR3 has 14 amino acids. The V end was cut by 8 bases, the J end by 3 bases, with 11 bases between. Germline CDR1 is LNHNV and CDR2 is YYDKDF (reference sequence). In DNA form, the CDR3 reads TGTGCCACCCAACGGGGGCTTGGGGCCAACGTCCTGACTTTC. Amino acids: CATQRGLGANVLTF.

The V call is TRBV5-6, the J call TRBJ2-1; 9 bases are a match to TRBD2. The junction had 6 bases not matched to a gene; V was cut back by 0 bases and J by 5 bases. The CDR3 has 16 residues. Germline V gives CDR1 SGHDT, CDR2 YYEEEE. Here the CDR3 reads CASSLDKGLANNEQFF. CDR3 in DNA: TGTGCCAGCAGCTTGGATAAGGGACTAGCTAACAATGAGCAGTTCTTC. The full variable domain, in which reference TRBV5-6 and TRBJ2-1 provide the parts outside the CDR3, is DAGVTQSPTHLIKTRGQQVTLRCSPKSGHDTVSWYQQALGQGPQFIFQYYEEEERQRGNFPDRFSGHQFPNYSSELNVNALLLGDSALYLCASSLDKGLANNEQFFGPGTRLTVL.

The rearrangement joins TRBV6-5 to TRBJ1-2; a possible D gene is TRBD1 (5 bases). Trimming pared 0 bases from V and 6 bases from J, leaving 14 bases between. CDR1 and CDR2 (germline): MNHEY, SVGAGI. CDR3 length equals 15 residues. This CDR3 reads CASSYSQGLHNGYTF. The DNA for the CDR3 is TGTGCCAGCAGTTACTCCCAGGGCCTCCATAATGGCTACACCTTC.

J is TRBJ1-1 and V is TRBV2; D gene ambiguous. There are 15 residues in the CDR3. CDR1 and CDR2 from the germline V gene are SNHLY and FYNNEI. V shed 7 bases and J shed 5 bases, with 20 bases lying between them. CDR3 residues: CASTRYGRSVTEAFF. The CDR3 region has the DNA TGTGCCAGCACCAGATACGGGAGGTCGGTGACTGAAGCTTTCTTT.

V and J are TRBV9 and TRBJ2-7, with D possibly matching TRBD1 (5 bases). CDR1 is SGDLS, CDR2 YYNGEE, per germline. Trimming removed 1 base from V and 2 bases from J, with 10 bases in between. The CDR3 loop spans 14 amino acids. The CDR3 DNA follows: TGTGCCAGCAGCGTAAACCCAGGGACCTACGAGCAGTACTTC. Translated, it gives CASSVNPGTYEQYF.

This chain links TRBV19 with TRBJ1-2, with unresolved D. Germline V gene sequence: CDR1 LNHDA, CDR2 SQIVND (reference sequence). V was clipped by 6 bases and J by 6 bases, with 17 bases between them. This CDR3 has 14 amino acids. CDR3 nucleotide sequence: TGTGCCAGTAGAAGACAAGACAAGTCTGATGGCTACACCTTC. This gives the protein CASRRQDKSDGYTF. Full variable domain (missing parts from reference TRBV19 and TRBJ1-2): DGGITQSPKYLFRKEGQNVTLSCEQNLNHDAMYWYRQDPGQGLRLIYYSQIVNDFQKGDIAEGYSVSREKKESFPLTVTSAQKNPTAFYLCASRRQDKSDGYTFGSGTRLTVV.

The chain recombines TRBV5-1 with TRBJ2-1; either TRBD1 or TRBD2 may fit D (5 bases each). The CDR3 is 16 residues long. Trimming removed 2 bases at V and 4 bases at J, with 16 bases between. Germline V gene lookup returns CDR1 SGHRS and CDR2 YFSETQ. Here the CDR3 reads CASSLRTAGGYNEQFF. DNA for the CDR3: TGCGCCAGCAGCTTACGGACTGCTGGGGGTTACAATGAGCAGTTCTTC.

Only a few counts were recorded for this clone. The same CDR3 also results from other DNA sequences found in this sample. The CDR3 is CASSYSLANYGYTF. The CDR3 nucleotides are TGTGCCAGCAGTTACAGCCTGGCTAACTATGGCTACACCTTC. The chain uses TRBV6-5 and TRBJ1-2; D gene ambiguous. CDR1 MNHEY and CDR2 SVGAGI come from the germline V gene. Trimming stripped 2 bases from V and 0 bases from J, with 7 bases between. The CDR3 is 14 amino acids.

This chain links TRBV14 with TRBJ2-7, with D possibly being TRBD1 (6 bases). V dropped 2 bases and J dropped 3 bases, with 11 bases sitting between them. Germline V gene lookup returns CDR1 SGHDN and CDR2 FVKESK. The CDR3 extends over 14 amino acids. In nucleotides, the CDR3 is TGTGCCAGCAGCCAATTACAGGGTCACTACGAGCAGTACTTC. It translates to CASSQLQGHYEQYF.

The rearrangement links TRBV5-1 to TRBJ1-4; D is ambiguous. V lost 2 bases and J 3 bases, leaving 8 bases between the germline ends. Germline loops: CDR1 SGHRS, CDR2 YFSETQ. The CDR3 extends over 14 amino acids. CDR3 loop: CASSFTGANEKLFF. CDR3 in DNA: TGCGCCAGCAGCTTTACGGGCGCTAATGAAAAACTGTTTTTT.

V gene TRBV5-1 combines with J gene TRBJ2-1, with TRBD2 matching 14 bases. The CDR3 covers 16 residues. In germline, CDR1 is SGHRS, CDR2 YFSETQ. The J segment lost 12 bases and the V segment lost 4 bases, leaving 12 bases of the junction unmatched. The CDR3 sequence is CASSLGTSGSVNPQFF. The CDR3 region has the DNA TGCGCCAGCAGCCTCGGGACTAGCGGGAGTGTCAACCCGCAGTTCTTC. The variable domain in full, completed from reference TRBV5-1 and TRBJ2-1, reads KAGVTQTPRYLIKTRGQQVTLSCSPISGHRSVSWYQQTPGQGLQFLFEYFSETQRNKGNFPGRFSGRQFSNSRSEMNVSTLELGDSALYLCASSLGTSGSVNPQFFGPGTRLTVL.

Points on this clone: One end of the junction varies from germline; a read error may be responsible. J is TRBJ1-2 and V is TRBV2; perhaps TRBD1 as D (5 bases). Germline CDR1 and CDR2: SNHLY and FYNNEI. This CDR3 has 14 amino acids. The CDR3 sequence: CASSEEGKGGRTNF. CDR3 sequence (DNA): TGTGCCAGCAGTGAAGAGGGGAAGGGTGGGCGAACGAACTTC.

The chain employs TRBV4-3 and TRBJ2-7, with D tentatively TRBD1 (5 bases). This CDR3 has 15 amino acids. Trimming shortened V by 4 bases and J by 0 bases, and 13 bases separated the two germline ends. Germline V gene sequence: CDR1 LGHNA, CDR2 YSLEER. DNA for the CDR3: TGCGCCAGCAGCCGACAGCGCCAGGGCTCCTACGAGCAGTACTTC. Translating gives CASSRQRQGSYEQYF.

The chain recombines TRBV27 with TRBJ1-1; D may be TRBD1 (5 bases). V shed 7 bases and J shed 8 bases, with 23 bases lying between them. CDR1 and CDR2 from the germline V gene are MNHEY and SMNVEV (reference sequence). This CDR3 region has 15 residues. CDR3 nucleotides: TGTGCCAGCACCACCCCCCGCCTTAAGGGGCAGGAAGCTTTCTTT. Translated, it gives CASTTPRLKGQEAFF.

The J gene is TRBJ2-2, the V gene TRBV6-5; no firm D call. The CDR3 is 13 amino acids. V lost 6 bases, J lost 7 bases, and 12 bases lay in between. The germline gives CDR1 MNHEY, CDR2 SVGAGI. CDR3 nucleotides: TGTGCCAGCAGATTCATGTTGGGCGGGGAGCTGTTTTTT. Protein product: CASRFMLGGELFF.